The present TCR beta chain was sequenced within a study of blood T cell repertoires in COVID-19. Study at large: Italy, Spain and the United States were the sources of the convalescent and acute COVID-19 samples.

The CDR3 is 13 amino acids. Deletions cut 1 base from V and 5 bases from J, with 8 bases between. Individuals drawn from 20 to 25 US areas were about 18 to 89 years old. In the original workflow: Estimated nucleated cell counts came from reference gene primer amplification. Using immunoSEQ multiplex PCR, the repertoire was profiled, and TCRdb retains in-frame clones only, with some absent. The V and J calls and the clone size are those of that table, but D and trimming were determined from the DNA. The sample contains 250,000 to 300,000 clones, roughly 80% of which appear only once. The rearrangement uses TRBV12-3 or TRBV12-4 and TRBJ2-5, with D hard to call. Sequences were obtained from PBMCs or T cells enriched from blood (not recorded which). The receptor comes from a man aged 40-49 years who had been exposed to COVID-19. This chain's CDR3 is CASSLGALETQYF. The CDR3 DNA sequence: TGTGCCAGCAGTTTAGGGGCTTTGGAGACCCAGTACTTC.